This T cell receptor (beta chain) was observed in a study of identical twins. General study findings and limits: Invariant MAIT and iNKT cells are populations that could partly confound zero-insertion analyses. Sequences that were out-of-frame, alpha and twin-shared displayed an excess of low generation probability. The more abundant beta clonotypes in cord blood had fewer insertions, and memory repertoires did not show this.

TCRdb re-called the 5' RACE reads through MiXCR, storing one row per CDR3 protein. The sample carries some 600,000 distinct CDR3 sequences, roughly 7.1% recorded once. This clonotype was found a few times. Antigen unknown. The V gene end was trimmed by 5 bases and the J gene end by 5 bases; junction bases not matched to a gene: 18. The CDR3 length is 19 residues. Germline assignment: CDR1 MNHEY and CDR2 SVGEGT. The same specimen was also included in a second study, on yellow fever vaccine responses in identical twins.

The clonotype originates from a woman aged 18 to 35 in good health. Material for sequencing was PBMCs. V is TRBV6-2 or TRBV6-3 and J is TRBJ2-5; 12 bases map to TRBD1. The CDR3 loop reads CASSKPGQGAGLSSETQYF. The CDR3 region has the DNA TGTGCCAGCAGTAAACCGGGACAGGGGGCGGGTTTATCTTCGGAGACCCAGTACTTC.